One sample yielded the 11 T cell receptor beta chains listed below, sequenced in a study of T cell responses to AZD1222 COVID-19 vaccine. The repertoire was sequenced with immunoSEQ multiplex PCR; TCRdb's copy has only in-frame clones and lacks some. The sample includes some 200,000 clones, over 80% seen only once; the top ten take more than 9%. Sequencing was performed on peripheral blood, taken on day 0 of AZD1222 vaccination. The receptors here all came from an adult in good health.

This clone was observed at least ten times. This CDR3 reads CASSERLNQPQHF. The DNA of the CDR3 is TGTGCCAGCAGCGAACGCCTCAATCAGCCCCAGCATTTT. The chain combines TRBV7-2 with TRBJ1-5; D remains unclear. Trimming removed 5 bases from V and 3 bases from J, with 8 bases in between. CDR1 and CDR2 from the germline V gene are SGHTA and FQGNSA. This CDR3 is built from 13 residues.

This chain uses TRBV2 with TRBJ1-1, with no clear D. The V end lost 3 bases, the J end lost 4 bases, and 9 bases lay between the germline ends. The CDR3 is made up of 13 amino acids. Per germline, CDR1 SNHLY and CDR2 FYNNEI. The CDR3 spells CASSDGRATEAFF. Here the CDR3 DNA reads TGTGCCAGCAGTGATGGAAGGGCCACTGAAGCTTTCTTT.

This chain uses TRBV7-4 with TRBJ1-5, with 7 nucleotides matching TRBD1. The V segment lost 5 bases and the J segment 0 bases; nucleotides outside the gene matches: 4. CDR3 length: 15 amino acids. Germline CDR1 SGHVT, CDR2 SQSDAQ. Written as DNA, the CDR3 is TGTGCCAGCAGCAAAGACAGGGCTAGCAATCAGCCCCAGCATTTT. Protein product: CASSKDRASNQPQHF.

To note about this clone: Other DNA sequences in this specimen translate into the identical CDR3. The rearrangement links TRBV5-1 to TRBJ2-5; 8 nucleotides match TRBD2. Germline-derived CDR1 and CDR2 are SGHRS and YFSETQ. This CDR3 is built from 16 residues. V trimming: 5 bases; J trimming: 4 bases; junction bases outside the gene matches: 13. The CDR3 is CASSWGPAGGGETQYF. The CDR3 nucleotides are TGCGCCAGCAGTTGGGGGCCGGCGGGGGGAGGAGAGACCCAGTACTTC. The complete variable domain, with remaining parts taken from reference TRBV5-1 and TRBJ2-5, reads KAGVTQTPRYLIKTRGQQVTLSCSPISGHRSVSWYQQTPGQGLQFLFEYFSETQRNKGNFPGRFSGRQFSNSRSEMNVSTLELGDSALYLCASSWGPAGGGETQYFGPGTRLLVL.

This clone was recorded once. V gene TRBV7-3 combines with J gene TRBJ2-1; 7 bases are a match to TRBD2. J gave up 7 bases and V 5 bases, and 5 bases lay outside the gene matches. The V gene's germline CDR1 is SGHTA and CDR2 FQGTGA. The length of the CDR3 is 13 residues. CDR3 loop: CASSPGGRNEQFF. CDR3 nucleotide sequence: TGTGCCAGCAGCCCCGGGGGGAGGAATGAGCAGTTCTTC. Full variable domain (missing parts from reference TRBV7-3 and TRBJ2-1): GAGVSQTPSNKVTEKGKYVELRCDPISGHTALYWYRQSLGQGPEFLIYFQGTGAADDSGLPNDRFFAVRPEGSVSTLKIQRTERGDSAVYLCASSPGGRNEQFFGPGTRLTVL.

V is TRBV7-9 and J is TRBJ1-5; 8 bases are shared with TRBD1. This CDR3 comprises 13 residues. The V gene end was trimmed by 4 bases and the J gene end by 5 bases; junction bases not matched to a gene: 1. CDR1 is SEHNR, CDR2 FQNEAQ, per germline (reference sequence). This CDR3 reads CASSSTGDQPQHF. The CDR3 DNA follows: TGTGCCAGCAGCTCGACAGGGGATCAGCCCCAGCATTTT.

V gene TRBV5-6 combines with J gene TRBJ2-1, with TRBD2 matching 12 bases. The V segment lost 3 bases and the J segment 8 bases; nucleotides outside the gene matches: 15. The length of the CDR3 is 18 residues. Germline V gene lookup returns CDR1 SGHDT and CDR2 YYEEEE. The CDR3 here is CASSYSLRTSGNVDEQFF. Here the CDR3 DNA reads TGTGCCAGCAGCTACAGCCTCCGGACTAGCGGGAATGTCGATGAGCAGTTCTTC.

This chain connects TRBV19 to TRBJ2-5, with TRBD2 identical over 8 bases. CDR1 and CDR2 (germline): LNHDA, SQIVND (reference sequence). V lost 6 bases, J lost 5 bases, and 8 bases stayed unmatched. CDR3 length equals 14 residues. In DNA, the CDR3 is TGTGCCAGTAGCTTCCGGGAGGGGGGCGAGACCCAGTACTTC. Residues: CASSFREGGETQYF.

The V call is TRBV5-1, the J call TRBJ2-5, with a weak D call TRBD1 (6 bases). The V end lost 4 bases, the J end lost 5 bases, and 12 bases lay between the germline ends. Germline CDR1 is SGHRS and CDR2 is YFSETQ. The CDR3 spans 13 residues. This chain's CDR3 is CASSPGTLETQYF. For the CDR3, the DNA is TGCGCCAGCAGCCCAGGGACACTTGAGACCCAGTACTTC.

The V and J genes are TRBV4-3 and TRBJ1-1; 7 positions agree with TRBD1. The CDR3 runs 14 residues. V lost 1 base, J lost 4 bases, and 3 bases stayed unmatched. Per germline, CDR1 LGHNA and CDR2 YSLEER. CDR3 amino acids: CASSQARTGTEAFF. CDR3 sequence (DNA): TGCGCCAGCAGCCAAGCAAGGACAGGCACTGAAGCTTTCTTT.

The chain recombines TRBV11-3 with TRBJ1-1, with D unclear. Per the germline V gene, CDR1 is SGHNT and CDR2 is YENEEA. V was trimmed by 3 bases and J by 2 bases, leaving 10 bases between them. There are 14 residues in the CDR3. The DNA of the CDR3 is TGTGCCAGCAGCTTTGGCGCCTATAACACTGAAGCTTTCTTT. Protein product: CASSFGAYNTEAFF.